These T cell receptor beta chains were read from a single sample in a study of early T cells in non-severe SARS-CoV-2 infection. MiXCR was run by TCRdb on the 5' RACE reads, yielding one entry per CDR3 protein. The sample carries around 100,000 distinct CDR3 sequences, 10% to 15% recorded once. Sequencing used whole blood. The receptors were gathered from an adult who was a healthcare worker with PCR-confirmed SARS-CoV-2 infection or an uninfected control (not recorded which). Both conserved end residues are trimmed from each CDR3. The order of the fields is J gene, V gene, CDR3 protein.

>TRBJ2-7|TRBV27
VSQPTSGRDSYEQY
>TRBJ1-1|TRBV6-2/TRBV6-3
ASSPVREAF
>TRBJ2-2|TRBV4-3
ASSPFSGELF
>TRBJ2-5|TRBV5-4
ASSSRGPSGRGAGETQY
>TRBJ2-1|TRBV4-1
ASSQMGLAKYNEQF
>TRBJ2-7|TRBV6-1
ASSSDRLRHEQY
>TRBJ2-2|TRBV4-3
ASSPGQNTGELF
>TRBJ2-1|TRBV7-8
ASSMERVWLQF
>TRBJ2-3|TRBV20-1
SARESTDTQY
>TRBJ2-2|TRBV5-1
ASTLTSGIGTGELF
>TRBJ2-5|TRBV4-1
ASSQGPGGAGETQY
>TRBJ1-5|TRBV27
ASSWGRGRPQH
>TRBJ2-2|TRBV30
AWSVTRTSGRAGGELF
>TRBJ2-3|TRBV7-2
ASSQGSMKYTQY
>TRBJ1-5|TRBV30
AWSEGNQPQH
>TRBJ2-1|TRBV11-2
ASTPRASGSGEQF
>TRBJ2-3|TRBV15
ATSRVPMDTQY
>TRBJ2-7|TRBV7-7
ASSFSRDSYEQY
>TRBJ1-4|TRBV5-6
ASSLYQGPLSNEKLF
>TRBJ2-7|TRBV10-3
AISESPGTYEQY
>TRBJ2-3|TRBV28
ASRGSPDDTQY
>TRBJ1-1|TRBV6-6
ASSYSSQLLRATEAF
>TRBJ2-2|TRBV7-6
ASSLLRQGLTGELF
>TRBJ2-2|TRBV18
ASSPQSGELF
>TRBJ2-7|TRBV4-3
ASSQVISGAGEQY
>TRBJ2-7|TRBV10-1
ASSEGISYEQY
>TRBJ2-7|TRBV5-1
ASSLRSGGPPYEQY
>TRBJ1-5|TRBV28
ASKAGEGGDSNQPQH
>TRBJ1-1|TRBV18
ASSRGQGRRRTEAF
>TRBJ1-6|TRBV6-5
ASSYGTNLYNSPLH
>TRBJ2-2|TRBV6-2/TRBV6-3
ASSALARVNTGELF
>TRBJ1-4|TRBV7-9
ASSWTGGNEKLF
>TRBJ2-1|TRBV12-3/TRBV12-4
ASSLTSGRLSNEQF
>TRBJ2-7|TRBV19
ASSIGKGREQY
>TRBJ2-1|TRBV15
ATSTSALAGYNEQF
>TRBJ1-1|TRBV29-1
SVVGGAEAF
>TRBJ2-1|TRBV3-1
ASSSTDYRQF
>TRBJ2-6|TRBV6-6
ASSRGQGPSGANVLT
>TRBJ2-3|TRBV20-1
SARQGAEDTQY
>TRBJ1-5|TRBV6-2/TRBV6-3
ASSYMDRDQPQH
>TRBJ1-6|TRBV5-1
ATIPGLNSPLH